This passage covers 12 T cell receptor beta chains from one sample sequenced in a study of spatial heterogeneity in lung cancer. A single record per CDR3 protein comes from TCRdb applying MiXCR to the 5' RACE reads. The table lists 1,500 to 2,000 distinct CDR3 sequences, more than 20% of them singletons. Time point given: sample taken at primary tumor resection. The sequencing here drew on normal lung tissue next to the tumor, taken at surgery. The source of these receptors is a male donor with early-stage non-small cell lung cancer.

This clonotype was detected only once. The chain uses TRBV6-2 or TRBV6-3 and TRBJ1-4, with D unclear. V was shortened by 4 bases and J by 0 bases, with 6 bases between the two germline ends. This CDR3 is built from 14 residues. CDR1 is MNHEY and CDR2 is SVGEGT in the germline V gene. The CDR3 DNA sequence: TGTGCCAGCAGTTCTTCAGCAACTAATGAAAAACTGTTTTTT. This gives the protein CASSSSATNEKLFF.

This clonotype is large by share. This sequence joins TRBV28 and TRBJ1-2; TRBD1 aligns across 7 bases. The V gene end was trimmed by 7 bases and the J gene end by 7 bases; junction bases not matched to a gene: 9. This CDR3 has 13 residues. Germline V gives CDR1 MDHEN, CDR2 SYDVKM. CDR3 in amino acids: CASIHPQGVGYTF. CDR3 coding DNA: TGTGCCAGCATCCACCCTCAGGGGGTTGGCTACACCTTC.

The chain carries TRBV12-3 or TRBV12-4 and TRBJ1-2; 7 nucleotides agree with TRBD1. The V segment lost 2 bases and the J segment 6 bases; nucleotides outside the gene matches: 6. The CDR3 loop spans 14 amino acids. This CDR3 is CASSLWGTVNGYTF. DNA for the CDR3: TGTGCCAGCAGTTTATGGGGGACAGTTAATGGCTACACCTTC.

Notes on this clonotype: A read error may explain this, as a much larger clone is one base away. This chain's CDR3 is CASRLVKGYLNTEAFF. DNA of the CDR3: TGTGCCAGCAGACTCGTAAAAGGGTACTTGAACACTGAAGCTTTCTTT. The rearrangement joins TRBV5-6 to TRBJ1-1, with D hard to call. The V gene's germline CDR1 is SGHDT and CDR2 YYEEEE. Trimming took 5 bases from V and 0 from J, leaving 17 bases between them. The length of the CDR3 is 16 residues.

The chain is built from TRBV7-8 and TRBJ1-5; D might be TRBD1 (6 bases). The V end was cut by 1 base, the J end by 1 base, with 14 bases between. CDR3 length: 17 residues. Germline V gene lookup returns CDR1 SGHVS and CDR2 FQNEAQ. CDR3 coding DNA: TGTGCCAGCAGCTTAGGCTCACAGGGATGGAGCAATCAGCCCCAGCATTTT. Protein sequence: CASSLGSQGWSNQPQHF.

This clonotype is large within its sample. The gene calls are TRBV6-2 or TRBV6-3 and TRBJ1-5, with 10 bases aligning to TRBD1. Trimming took 11 bases from V and 4 from J; bases not matched to a gene: 5. CDR1 and CDR2 (germline): MNHEY, SVGEGT. CDR3 length equals 13 residues. The CDR3 nucleotides read TGTGCCGGAGGACAGGGGGAAAATCAGCCCCAGCATTTT. Protein sequence: CAGGQGENQPQHF.

This clonotype is termed large (0.1 to 1%). The V gene is TRBV10-3, the J gene TRBJ2-5; D ambiguous. The V gene's germline CDR1 is ENHRY and CDR2 SYGVKD. This CDR3 region has 12 residues. V lost 2 bases, J lost 3 bases, and 4 bases lay in between. DNA of the CDR3: TGTGCCATCAGTGAGGATGAAGAGACCCAGTACTTC. Its translation is CAISEDEETQYF.

J is TRBJ1-2 and V is TRBV5-4; D perhaps matches TRBD1 (5 bases). CDR3 length: 15 amino acids. The germline V gene has CDR1 SGHNT and CDR2 YYREEE (reference sequence). Trimming pared 1 base from V and 2 bases from J, leaving 12 bases between. In DNA form, the CDR3 reads TGTGCCAGCAGCTTGCGAGGGGCTGGCAACTATGGCTACACCTTC. It encodes CASSLRGAGNYGYTF. Full variable domain (missing parts from reference TRBV5-4 and TRBJ1-2): ETGVTQSPTHLIKTRGQQVTLRCSSQSGHNTVSWYQQALGQGPQFIFQYYREEENGRGNFPPRFSGLQFPNYSSELNVNALELDDSALYLCASSLRGAGNYGYTFGSGTRLTVV.

By share of the sample, this clonotype is medium-sized (0.01 to 0.1%). This chain connects TRBV7-9 to TRBJ1-4; the match to TRBD1 covers 8 bases. CDR1 and CDR2 (germline): SEHNR, FQNEAQ (reference sequence). The CDR3 is made up of 15 amino acids. V was clipped by 6 bases and J by 8 bases; unmatched bases: 11. The CDR3 sequence: CASRFQGANEEKLFF. The CDR3 DNA reads as TGTGCCAGCAGATTTCAGGGGGCGAACGAGGAAAAACTGTTTTTT.

This clonotype qualifies as large (0.1 to 1%). The chain has TRBV7-2 and TRBJ2-5, with 7 bases lining up with TRBD1. Trimming at V came to 1 base and at J to 2 bases, leaving 7 bases not matched to a gene. Per germline, CDR1 SGHTA and CDR2 FQGNSA. The CDR3 contains 16 residues. The CDR3 sequence is CASSLGTGGGQETQYF. The DNA for the CDR3 is TGTGCCAGCAGCTTAGGGACAGGTGGGGGTCAAGAGACCCAGTACTTC.

The rearrangement uses TRBV20-1 and TRBJ2-3, with D possibly being TRBD2 (6 bases). The CDR3 has 14 residues. The ends were cut back, 0 bases at V and 4 bases at J, with 11 bases in the middle. The germline V gene encodes CDR1 DFQATT and CDR2 SNEGSKA (reference sequence). CDR3 protein: CSARDRPSADTQYF. The CDR3 region has the DNA TGCAGTGCTAGAGATCGTCCTAGCGCAGATACGCAGTATTTT.

By proportion, this clonotype is medium-sized. The V gene is TRBV7-2, the J gene TRBJ1-4, with 7 bases identical to TRBD1. The CDR3 has 15 amino acids. The V gene's germline CDR1 is SGHTA and CDR2 FQGNSA. V lost 6 bases, J lost 0 bases, and 4 bases stayed unmatched. The CDR3 nucleotides read TGTGCCAGCAGTTTGACAGGGCCAACTAATGAAAAACTGTTTTTT. As protein: CASSLTGPTNEKLFF.